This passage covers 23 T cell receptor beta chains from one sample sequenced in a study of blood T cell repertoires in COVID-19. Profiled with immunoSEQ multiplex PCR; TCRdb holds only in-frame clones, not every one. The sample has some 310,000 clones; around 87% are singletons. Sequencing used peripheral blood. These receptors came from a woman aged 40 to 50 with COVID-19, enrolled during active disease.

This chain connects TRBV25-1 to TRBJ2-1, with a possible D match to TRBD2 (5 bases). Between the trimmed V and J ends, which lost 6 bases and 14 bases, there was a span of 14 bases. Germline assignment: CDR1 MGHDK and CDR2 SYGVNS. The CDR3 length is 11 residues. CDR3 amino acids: CASRSKVEEFF. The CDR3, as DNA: TGTGCCAGCAGATCCAAAGTGGAGGAGTTCTTC.

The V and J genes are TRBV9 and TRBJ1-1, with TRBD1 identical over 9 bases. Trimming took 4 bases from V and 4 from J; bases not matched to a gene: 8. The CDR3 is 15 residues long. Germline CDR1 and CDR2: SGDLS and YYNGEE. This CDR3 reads CASSQTGGRGTEAFF. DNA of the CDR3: TGTGCCAGCAGCCAGACAGGGGGAAGGGGCACTGAAGCTTTCTTT.

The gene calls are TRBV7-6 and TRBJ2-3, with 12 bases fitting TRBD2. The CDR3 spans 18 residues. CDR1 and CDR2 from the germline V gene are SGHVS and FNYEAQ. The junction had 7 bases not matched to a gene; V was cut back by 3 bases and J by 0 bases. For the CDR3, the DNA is TGTGCCAGCAGCTTGCGACCTAGCGGGGGGGCGAGCACAGATACGCAGTATTTT. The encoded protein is CASSLRPSGGASTDTQYF.

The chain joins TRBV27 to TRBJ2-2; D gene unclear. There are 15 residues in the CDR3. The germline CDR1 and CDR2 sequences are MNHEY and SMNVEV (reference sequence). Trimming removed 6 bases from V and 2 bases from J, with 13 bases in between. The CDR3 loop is CASRPTHLNTGELFF. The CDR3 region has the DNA TGTGCCAGCAGGCCCACCCACTTAAACACCGGGGAGCTGTTTTTT.

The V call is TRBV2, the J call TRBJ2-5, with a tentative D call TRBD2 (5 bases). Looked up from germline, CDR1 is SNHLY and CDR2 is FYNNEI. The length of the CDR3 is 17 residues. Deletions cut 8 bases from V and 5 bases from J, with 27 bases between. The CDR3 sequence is CASVSRAAIFSEETQYF. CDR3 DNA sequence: TGTGCCAGCGTGTCTCGGGCAGCGATTTTTAGCGAGGAGACCCAGTACTTC. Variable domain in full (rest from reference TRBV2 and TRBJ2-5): EPEVTQTPSHQVTQMGQEVILRCVPISNHLYFYWYRQILGQKVEFLVSFYNNEISEKSEIFDDQFSVERPDGSNFTLKIRSTKLEDSAMYFCASVSRAAIFSEETQYFGPGTRLLVL.

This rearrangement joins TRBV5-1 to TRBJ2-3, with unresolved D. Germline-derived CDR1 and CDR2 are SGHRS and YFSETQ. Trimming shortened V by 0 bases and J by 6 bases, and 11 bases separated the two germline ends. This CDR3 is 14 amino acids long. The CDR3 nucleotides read TGCGCCAGCAGCTTGGATGCTAGACGTGATACGCAGTATTTT. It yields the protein CASSLDARRDTQYF. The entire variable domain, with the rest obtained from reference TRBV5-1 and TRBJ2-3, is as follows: KAGVTQTPRYLIKTRGQQVTLSCSPISGHRSVSWYQQTPGQGLQFLFEYFSETQRNKGNFPGRFSGRQFSNSRSEMNVSTLELGDSALYLCASSLDARRDTQYFGPGTRLTVL.

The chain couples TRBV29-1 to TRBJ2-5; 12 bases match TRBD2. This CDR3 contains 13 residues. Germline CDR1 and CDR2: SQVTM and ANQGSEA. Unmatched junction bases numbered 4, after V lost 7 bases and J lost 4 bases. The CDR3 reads CSAGGLAGETQYF. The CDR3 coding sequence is TGCAGCGCGGGGGGACTAGCGGGAGAGACCCAGTACTTC. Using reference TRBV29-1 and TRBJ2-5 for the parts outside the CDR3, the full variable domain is SAVISQKPSRDICQRGTSLTIQCQVDSQVTMMFWYRQQPGQSLTLIATANQGSEATYESGFVIDKFPISRPNLTFSTLTVSNMSPEDSSIYLCSAGGLAGETQYFGPGTRLLVL.

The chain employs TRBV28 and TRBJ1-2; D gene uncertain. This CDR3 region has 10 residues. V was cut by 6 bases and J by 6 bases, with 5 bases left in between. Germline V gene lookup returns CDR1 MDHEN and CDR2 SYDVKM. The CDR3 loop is CASRQNGYTF. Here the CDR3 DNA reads TGTGCCAGCAGACAGAATGGCTACACCTTC.

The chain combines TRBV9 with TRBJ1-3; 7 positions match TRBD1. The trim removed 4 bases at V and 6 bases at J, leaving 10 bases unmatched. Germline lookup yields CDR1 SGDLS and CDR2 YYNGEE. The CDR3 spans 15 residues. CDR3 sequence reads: CASSITPDRVNTIYF. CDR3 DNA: TGTGCCAGCAGCATCACTCCCGACAGGGTAAACACCATATATTTT.

DNA for the CDR3: TGTGCCAGCAGCTTTGGAGGGGGGAGGGAGGAGACCCAGTACTTC. It translates to CASSFGGGREETQYF. This chain links TRBV7-8 with TRBJ2-5; TRBD2 might be the D (7 bases). Trimming removed 3 bases at V and 5 bases at J, with 16 bases between. Germline lookup yields CDR1 SGHVS and CDR2 FQNEAQ. The CDR3 covers 15 residues.

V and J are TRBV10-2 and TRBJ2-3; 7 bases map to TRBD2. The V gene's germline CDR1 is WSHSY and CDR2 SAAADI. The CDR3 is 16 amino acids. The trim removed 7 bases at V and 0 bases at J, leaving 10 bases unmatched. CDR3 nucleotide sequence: TGCGCCAGCAAAAGCAGCGGGATAACTAGCACAGATACGCAGTATTTT. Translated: CASKSSGITSTDTQYF.

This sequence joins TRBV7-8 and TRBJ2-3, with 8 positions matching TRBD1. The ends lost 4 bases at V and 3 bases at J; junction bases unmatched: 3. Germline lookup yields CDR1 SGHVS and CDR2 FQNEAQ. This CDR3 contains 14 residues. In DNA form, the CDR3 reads TGTGCCAGCAGCTGGACAGGGACGACAGATACGCAGTATTTT. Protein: CASSWTGTTDTQYF.

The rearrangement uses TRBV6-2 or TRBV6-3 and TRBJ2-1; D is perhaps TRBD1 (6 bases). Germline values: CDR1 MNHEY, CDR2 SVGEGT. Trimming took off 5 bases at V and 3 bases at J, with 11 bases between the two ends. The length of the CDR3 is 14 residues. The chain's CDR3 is CASSRQEFYNEQFF. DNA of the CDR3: TGTGCCAGCAGTCGACAGGAGTTCTACAATGAGCAGTTCTTC.

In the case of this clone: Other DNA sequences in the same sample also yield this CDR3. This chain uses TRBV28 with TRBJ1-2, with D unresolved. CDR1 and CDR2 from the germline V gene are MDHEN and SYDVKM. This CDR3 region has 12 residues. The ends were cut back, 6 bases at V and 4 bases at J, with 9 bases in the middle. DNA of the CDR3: TGTGCCAGCAGCCCGCCCGGCTATGGCTACACCTTC. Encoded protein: CASSPPGYGYTF.

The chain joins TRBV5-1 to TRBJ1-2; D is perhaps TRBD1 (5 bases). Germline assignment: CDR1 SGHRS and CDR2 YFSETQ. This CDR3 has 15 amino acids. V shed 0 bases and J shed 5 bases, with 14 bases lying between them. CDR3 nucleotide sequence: TGCGCCAGCAGCTTGGCCATTGACAGCTCATATGGCTACACCTTC. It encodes CASSLAIDSSYGYTF.

The CDR3 sequence: CASSPSRGHDEQFF. CDR3 nucleotides: TGTGCCAGCAGCCCTAGTAGGGGACACGATGAGCAGTTCTTC. The V gene is TRBV11-3, the J gene TRBJ2-1; D might be TRBD1 (6 bases). The CDR3 length is 14 residues. V lost 5 bases, J lost 8 bases, and 16 bases lay in between. Per the germline V gene, CDR1 is SGHNT and CDR2 is YENEEA.

Here the CDR3 reads CASSQGWGDSSSYNEQFF. The DNA for the CDR3 is TGTGCCAGCAGCCAAGGGTGGGGGGACTCTAGCTCCTACAATGAGCAGTTCTTC. This sequence joins TRBV14 and TRBJ2-1, with D perhaps matching TRBD2 (6 bases). The CDR3 runs to 18 residues. Per germline, CDR1 SGHDN and CDR2 FVKESK. V dropped 1 base and J dropped 0 bases, with 16 bases sitting between them.

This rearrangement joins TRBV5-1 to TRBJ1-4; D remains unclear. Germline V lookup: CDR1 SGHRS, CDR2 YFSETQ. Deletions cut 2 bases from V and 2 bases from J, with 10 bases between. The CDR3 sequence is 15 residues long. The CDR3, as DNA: TGCGCCAGCAGCTTAAGACAAGGTACTAATGAAAAACTGTTTTTT. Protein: CASSLRQGTNEKLFF.

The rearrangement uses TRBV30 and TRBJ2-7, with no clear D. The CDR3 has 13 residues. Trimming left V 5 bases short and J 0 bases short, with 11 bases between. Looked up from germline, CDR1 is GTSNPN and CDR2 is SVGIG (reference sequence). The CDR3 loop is CAWVGQASYEQYF. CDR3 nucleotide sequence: TGTGCCTGGGTTGGGCAAGCCTCCTACGAGCAGTACTTC.

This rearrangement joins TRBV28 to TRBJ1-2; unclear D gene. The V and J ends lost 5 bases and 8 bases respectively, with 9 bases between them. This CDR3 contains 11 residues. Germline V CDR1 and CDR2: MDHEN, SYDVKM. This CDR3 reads CASSNSGGYTF. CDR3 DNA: TGTGCCAGCAGTAACTCCGGGGGCTACACCTTC.

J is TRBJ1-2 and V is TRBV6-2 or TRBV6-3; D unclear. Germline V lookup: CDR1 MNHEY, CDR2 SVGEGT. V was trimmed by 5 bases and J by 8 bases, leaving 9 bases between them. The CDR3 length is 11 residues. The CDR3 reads CASSGLEGYTF. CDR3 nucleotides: TGTGCCAGCAGTGGTCTAGAGGGCTACACCTTC.

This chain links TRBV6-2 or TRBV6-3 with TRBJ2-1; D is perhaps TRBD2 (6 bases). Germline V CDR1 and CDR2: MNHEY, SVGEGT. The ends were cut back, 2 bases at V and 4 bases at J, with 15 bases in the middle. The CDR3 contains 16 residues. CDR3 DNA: TGTGCCAGCAGTTACGTTGCGGGGTTGTCTTACAATGAGCAGTTCTTC. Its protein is CASSYVAGLSYNEQFF.

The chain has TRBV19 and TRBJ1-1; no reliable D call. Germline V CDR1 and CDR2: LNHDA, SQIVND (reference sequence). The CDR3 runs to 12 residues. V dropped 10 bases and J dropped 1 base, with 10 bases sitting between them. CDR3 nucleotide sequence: TGTGCCACCAGATATGCGAACACTGAAGCTTTCTTT. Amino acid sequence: CATRYANTEAFF.